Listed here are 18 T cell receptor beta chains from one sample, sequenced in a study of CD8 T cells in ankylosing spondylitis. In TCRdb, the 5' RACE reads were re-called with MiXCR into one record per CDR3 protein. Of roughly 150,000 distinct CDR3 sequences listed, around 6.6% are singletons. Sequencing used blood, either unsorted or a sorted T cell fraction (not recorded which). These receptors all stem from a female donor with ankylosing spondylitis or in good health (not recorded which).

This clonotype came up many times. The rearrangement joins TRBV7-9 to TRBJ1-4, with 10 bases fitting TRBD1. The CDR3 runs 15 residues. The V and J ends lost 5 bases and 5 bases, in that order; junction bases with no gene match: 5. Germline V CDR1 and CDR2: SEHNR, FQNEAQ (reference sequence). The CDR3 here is CASSPPGQGNEKLFF. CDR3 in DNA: TGTGCCAGCAGCCCTCCGGGACAGGGGAATGAAAAACTGTTTTTT.

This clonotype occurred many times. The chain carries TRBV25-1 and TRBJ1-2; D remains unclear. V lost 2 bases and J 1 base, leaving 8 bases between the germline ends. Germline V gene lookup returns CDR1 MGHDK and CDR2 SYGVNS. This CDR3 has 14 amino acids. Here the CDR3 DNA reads TGTGCCAGCAGTGAACTGGGGATTAACTATGGCTACACCTTC. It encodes CASSELGINYGYTF.

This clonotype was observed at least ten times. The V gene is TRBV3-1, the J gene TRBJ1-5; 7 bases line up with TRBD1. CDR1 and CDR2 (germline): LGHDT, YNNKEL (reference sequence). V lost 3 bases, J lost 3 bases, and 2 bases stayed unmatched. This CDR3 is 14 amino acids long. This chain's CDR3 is CASSQGQINQPQHF. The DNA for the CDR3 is TGTGCCAGCAGCCAGGGACAGATCAATCAGCCCCAGCATTTT.

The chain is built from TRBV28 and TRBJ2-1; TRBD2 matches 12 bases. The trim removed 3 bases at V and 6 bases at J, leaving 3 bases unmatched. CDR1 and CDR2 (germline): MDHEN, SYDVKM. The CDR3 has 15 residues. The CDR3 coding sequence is TGTGCCAGCAGTTTCGCTAGCGGGGGGGCCAATGAGCAGTTCTTC. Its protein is CASSFASGGANEQFF.

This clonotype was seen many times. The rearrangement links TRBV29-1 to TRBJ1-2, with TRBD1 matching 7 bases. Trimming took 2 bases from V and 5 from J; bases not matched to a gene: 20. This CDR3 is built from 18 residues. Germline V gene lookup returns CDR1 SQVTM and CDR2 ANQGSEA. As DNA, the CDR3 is TGCAGCGTTGAAAACCCTCTTTTGGACAAGGAGGGGGCATATGGCTACACCTTC. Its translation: CSVENPLLDKEGAYGYTF. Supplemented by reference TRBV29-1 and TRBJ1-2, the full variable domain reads SAVISQKPSRDICQRGTSLTIQCQVDSQVTMMFWYRQQPGQSLTLIATANQGSEATYESGFVIDKFPISRPNLTFSTLTVSNMSPEDSSIYLCSVENPLLDKEGAYGYTFGSGTRLTVV.

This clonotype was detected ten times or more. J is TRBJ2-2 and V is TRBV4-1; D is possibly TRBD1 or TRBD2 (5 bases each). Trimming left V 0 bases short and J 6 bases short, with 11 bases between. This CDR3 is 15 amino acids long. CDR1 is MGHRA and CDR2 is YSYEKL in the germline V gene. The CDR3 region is CASSQDWGSPGELFF. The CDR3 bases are TGCGCCAGCAGCCAAGATTGGGGGAGTCCCGGGGAGCTGTTTTTT.

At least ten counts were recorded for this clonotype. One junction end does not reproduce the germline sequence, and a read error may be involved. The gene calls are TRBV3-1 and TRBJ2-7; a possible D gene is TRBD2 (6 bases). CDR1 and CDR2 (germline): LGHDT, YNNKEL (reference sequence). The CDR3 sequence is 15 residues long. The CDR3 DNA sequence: TGTGCCAGCTGCCACGCAGCGGGCACCTCCTACGAGCAGTACTTC. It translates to CASCHAAGTSYEQYF.

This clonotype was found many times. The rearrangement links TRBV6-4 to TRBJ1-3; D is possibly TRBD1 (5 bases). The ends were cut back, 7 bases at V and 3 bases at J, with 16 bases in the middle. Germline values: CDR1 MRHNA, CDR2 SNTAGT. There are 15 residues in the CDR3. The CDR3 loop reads CASNAGTEGGNTIYF. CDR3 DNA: TGTGCCAGCAACGCCGGGACGGAGGGTGGAAACACCATATATTTT.

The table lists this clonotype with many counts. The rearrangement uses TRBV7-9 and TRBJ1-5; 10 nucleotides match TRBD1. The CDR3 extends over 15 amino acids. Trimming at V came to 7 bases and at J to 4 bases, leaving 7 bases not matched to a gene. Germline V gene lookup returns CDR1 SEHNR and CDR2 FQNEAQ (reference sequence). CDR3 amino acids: CASTSGTGANQPQHF. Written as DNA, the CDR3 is TGTGCCAGCACCTCCGGGACAGGGGCGAATCAGCCCCAGCATTTT.

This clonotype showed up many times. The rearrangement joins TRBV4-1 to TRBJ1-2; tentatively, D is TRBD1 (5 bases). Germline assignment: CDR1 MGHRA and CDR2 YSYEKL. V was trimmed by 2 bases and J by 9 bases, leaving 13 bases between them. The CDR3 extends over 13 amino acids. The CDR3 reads CASSQLWGSSYTF. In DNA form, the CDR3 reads TGCGCCAGCAGCCAACTATGGGGCTCTAGCTACACCTTC.

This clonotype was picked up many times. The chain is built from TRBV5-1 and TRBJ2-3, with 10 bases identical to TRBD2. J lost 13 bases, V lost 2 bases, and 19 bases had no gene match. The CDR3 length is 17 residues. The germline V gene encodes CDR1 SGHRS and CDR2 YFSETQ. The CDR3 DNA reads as TGCGCCAGCAGCTTCCAATCCATCTCTAGCGGGGGCCAAGGGGAGTATTTT. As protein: CASSFQSISSGGQGEYF.

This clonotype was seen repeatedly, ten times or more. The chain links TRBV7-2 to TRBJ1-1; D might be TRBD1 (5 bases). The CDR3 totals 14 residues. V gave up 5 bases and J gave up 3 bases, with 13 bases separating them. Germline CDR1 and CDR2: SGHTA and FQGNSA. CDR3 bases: TGTGCCAGCAGCGTGGAGCAGGGTGACACTGAAGCTTTCTTT. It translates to CASSVEQGDTEAFF.

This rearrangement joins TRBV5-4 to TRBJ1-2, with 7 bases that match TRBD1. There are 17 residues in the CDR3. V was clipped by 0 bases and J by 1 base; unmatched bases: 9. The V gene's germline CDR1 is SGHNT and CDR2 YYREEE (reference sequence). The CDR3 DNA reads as TGTGCCAGCAGCTTGGGGATTGGGACAGATCATAACTATGGCTACACCTTC. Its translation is CASSLGIGTDHNYGYTF.

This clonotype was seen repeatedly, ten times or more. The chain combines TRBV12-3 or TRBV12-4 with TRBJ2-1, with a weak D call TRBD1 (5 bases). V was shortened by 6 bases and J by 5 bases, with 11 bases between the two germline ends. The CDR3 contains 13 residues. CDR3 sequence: CASRPETDNEQFF. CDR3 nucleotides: TGTGCCAGCAGGCCAGAGACAGACAATGAGCAGTTCTTC.

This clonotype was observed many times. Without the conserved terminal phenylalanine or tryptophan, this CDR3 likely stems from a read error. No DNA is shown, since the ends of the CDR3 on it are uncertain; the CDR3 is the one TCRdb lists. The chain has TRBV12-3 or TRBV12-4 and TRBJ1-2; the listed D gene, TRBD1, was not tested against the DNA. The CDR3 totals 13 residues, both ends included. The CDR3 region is CASRGGHGVRWKG.

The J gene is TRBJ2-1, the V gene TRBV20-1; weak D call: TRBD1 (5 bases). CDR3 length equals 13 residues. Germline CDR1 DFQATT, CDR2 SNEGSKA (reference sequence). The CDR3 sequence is CSWGSTSYNEQFF. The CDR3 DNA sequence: TGCAGCTGGGGCAGTACATCATACAATGAGCAGTTCTTC.

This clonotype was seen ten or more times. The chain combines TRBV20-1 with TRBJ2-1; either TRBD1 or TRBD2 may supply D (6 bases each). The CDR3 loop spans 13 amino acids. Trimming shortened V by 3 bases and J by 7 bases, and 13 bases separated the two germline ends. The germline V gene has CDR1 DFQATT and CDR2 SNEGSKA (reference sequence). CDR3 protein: CSASGGLGNEQFF. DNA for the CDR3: TGCAGTGCTAGCGGGGGCCTTGGGAATGAGCAGTTCTTC.

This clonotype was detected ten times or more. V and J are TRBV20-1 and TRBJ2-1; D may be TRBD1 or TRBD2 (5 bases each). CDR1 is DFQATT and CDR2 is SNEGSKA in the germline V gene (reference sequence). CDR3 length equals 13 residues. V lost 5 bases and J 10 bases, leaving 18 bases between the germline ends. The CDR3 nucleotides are TGCAGTGCTCCACCGGGACCCAGAGCCGAGCAGTTCTTC. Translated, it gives CSAPPGPRAEQFF.